The 21 T cell receptor beta chains listed next were all sequenced from one sample in a study of CD8 T cells in ankylosing spondylitis. Study outcomes and limitations: In ankylosing spondylitis blood, a motif of roughly 8 highly homologous TCR beta variants appeared characteristic.

TCRdb re-called the 5' RACE reads through MiXCR, storing one row per CDR3 protein. The data hold approximately 520,000 distinct CDR3 sequences, with approximately 5.3% observed a single time. These TCRs' antigens remain unknown. Sequenced sample: blood, either unsorted or a sorted T cell fraction (not recorded which). These receptors were obtained from a male donor with ankylosing spondylitis.

This clonotype was detected many times. V and J are TRBV6-2 or TRBV6-3 and TRBJ2-1, with 8 bases identical to TRBD2. Losses at the gene ends were 6 bases for V and 7 bases for J; bases not matched to a gene: 8. The CDR3 is 14 amino acids. Germline CDR1 and CDR2: MNHEY and SVGEGT. This chain's CDR3 is CASRRPSGGNEQFF. DNA for the CDR3: TGTGCCAGCAGGCGACCCAGCGGGGGTAATGAGCAGTTCTTC.

This clonotype has a count of ten or more. The genes are TRBV27 and TRBJ2-7; D is possibly TRBD1 (6 bases). Germline CDR1 is MNHEY and CDR2 is SMNVEV (reference sequence). The CDR3 runs to 16 residues. The V end was cut by 3 bases, the J end by 6 bases, with 21 bases between. The CDR3 DNA follows: TGTGCCAGCAGTTTCCACGTGTCCAGGGGAAGTTTCGAGCAGTACTTC. Protein product: CASSFHVSRGSFEQYF.

This clonotype showed up just a few times. This chain joins TRBV2 and TRBJ1-3, with D tentatively TRBD1 (5 bases). CDR1 and CDR2 (germline): SNHLY, FYNNEI. Trimming removed 9 bases from V and 4 bases from J, with 13 bases in between. CDR3 length: 13 residues. CDR3 in amino acids: CASLRDRGNTIYF. The CDR3 bases are TGTGCCAGTCTTCGGGACCGGGGAAACACCATATATTTT.

This clonotype was recorded at least ten times. This chain uses TRBV6-1 with TRBJ1-2; no clear D gene. The CDR3 has 14 residues. V was shortened by 6 bases and J by 5 bases, with 16 bases between the two germline ends. Germline CDR1 MNHNS, CDR2 SASEGT. This CDR3 reads CASSRRTGEYGYTF. For the CDR3, the DNA is TGTGCCAGCAGCAGAAGGACGGGAGAGTATGGCTACACCTTC.

This clonotype was observed many times. The rearrangement joins TRBV12-3 or TRBV12-4 to TRBJ2-2; D is perhaps TRBD1 (5 bases). The CDR3 is 14 residues long. The germline V and J ends were trimmed by 7 bases and 1 base, with 10 bases remaining between them. This chain's CDR3 is CASTDRKNTGELFF. CDR3 DNA: TGTGCCAGCACTGACAGAAAGAACACCGGGGAGCTGTTTTTT.

This clonotype was seen many times. V is TRBV12-3 or TRBV12-4 and J is TRBJ2-5; D is possibly TRBD2 (6 bases). Trimming removed 3 bases at V and 14 bases at J, with 19 bases between. The CDR3 is made up of 13 amino acids. CDR3 region: CASSLGTGGRIYF. Here the CDR3 DNA reads TGTGCCAGCAGTTTGGGGACCGGGGGACGGATATACTTC.

This clonotype was counted ten times or more. The V gene is TRBV20-1, the J gene TRBJ1-5; 7 bases are shared with TRBD1. The junction had 9 bases not matched to a gene; V was cut back by 6 bases and J by 4 bases. The CDR3 contains 14 residues. Looked up from germline, CDR1 is DFQATT and CDR2 is SNEGSKA (reference sequence). The CDR3: CSAGGGTANQPQHF. CDR3 DNA sequence: TGCAGTGCCGGAGGAGGGACAGCTAATCAGCCCCAGCATTTT.

This clonotype was found many times. The junction does not match germline at one end; this may be a read error. The chain couples TRBV7-7 to TRBJ2-1; 8 positions agree with TRBD1. The CDR3 has 16 amino acids. The germline V gene encodes CDR1 SSHAT and CDR2 FNYEAQ (reference sequence). Written as DNA, the CDR3 is TGTGCTAGCAGCTCCACGCTTTCCGGACAGGGCGCTGAGCAGTTCTTC. As protein: CASSSTLSGQGAEQFF.

This clonotype was seen at least ten times. The chain joins TRBV6-1 to TRBJ2-1; 11 bases line up with TRBD2. CDR3 length: 16 residues. The J segment lost 8 bases and the V segment lost 2 bases, leaving 8 bases of the junction unmatched. From germline, CDR1 is MNHNS and CDR2 SASEGT. The CDR3: CASSESLAGGMDEQFF. The CDR3 nucleotides are TGTGCCAGCAGTGAAAGCCTAGCGGGGGGAATGGATGAGCAGTTCTTC.

This clonotype occurred many times. The J gene is TRBJ2-3, the V gene TRBV7-2; 8 nucleotides line up with TRBD1. The germline V gene encodes CDR1 SGHTA and CDR2 FQGNSA. The CDR3 is 15 residues long. Trimming cost V 8 bases and J 4 bases; bases outside gene matches: 11. CDR3 DNA: TGTGCCAGCGCTAAACAATTACAGGGGGCAGATACGCAGTATTTT. It yields the protein CASAKQLQGADTQYF.

This chain joins TRBV5-1 and TRBJ1-4; TRBD1 agrees at 10 bases. V was pared by 3 bases and J by 8 bases, with 1 base of the junction left unmatched. There are 13 residues in the CDR3. Per germline, CDR1 SGHRS and CDR2 YFSETQ. DNA for the CDR3: TGCGCCAGCAGCTGGGGACAGGGGGAAAAACTGTTTTTT. Its translation: CASSWGQGEKLFF.

This clonotype was recorded at least ten times. This rearrangement joins TRBV20-1 to TRBJ1-4, with TRBD1 matching over 10 bases. The CDR3 spans 13 residues. With V trimmed by 3 bases and J by 7 bases, 2 bases remained unmatched. Germline CDR1 is DFQATT and CDR2 is SNEGSKA (reference sequence). In DNA form, the CDR3 reads TGCAGTGCTAGGGGGACAGGGGTTGAAAAACTGTTTTTT. Its translation: CSARGTGVEKLFF.

This clonotype was observed many times. The chain has TRBV25-1 and TRBJ1-5; D is uncertain. CDR1 and CDR2 from the germline V gene are MGHDK and SYGVNS. The CDR3 totals 13 residues. The V gene lost 3 bases and the J gene lost 9 bases, with 12 bases spanning the gap. DNA of the CDR3: TGTGCCAGCAGTGACCTTCTTGGCGGGCCCCAGCATTTT. Translation: CASSDLLGGPQHF. Drawing the rest from reference TRBV25-1 and TRBJ1-5, the complete variable domain is EADIYQTPRYLVIGTGKKITLECSQTMGHDKMYWYQQDPGMELHLIHYSYGVNSTEKGDLSSESTVSRIRTEHFPLTLESARPSHTSQYLCASSDLLGGPQHFGDGTRLSIL.

This clonotype was counted at least ten times. The chain employs TRBV4-1 and TRBJ1-6; D is undetermined. This CDR3 region has 13 residues. The V end lost 0 bases, the J end lost 7 bases, and 4 bases lay between the germline ends. In germline, CDR1 is MGHRA, CDR2 YSYEKL. CDR3 DNA: TGCGCCAGCAGCCAAGACTGGAATTCACCCCTCCACTTT. This codes for CASSQDWNSPLHF.

This clonotype has a handful of counts. V is TRBV4-1 and J is TRBJ2-7, with D possibly TRBD2 on 5 matching bases. Deletions cut 1 base from V and 2 bases from J, with 9 bases between. The CDR3 runs to 14 residues. Germline loops: CDR1 MGHRA, CDR2 YSYEKL. CDR3 nucleotide sequence: TGCGCCAGCAGCCAAGTAGCTAGCACCTACGAGCAGTACTTC. As protein: CASSQVASTYEQYF.

This clonotype was observed many times. The V and J genes are TRBV20-1 and TRBJ2-5, with D maybe TRBD1 (7 bases). The germline gives CDR1 DFQATT, CDR2 SNEGSKA (reference sequence). Trimming cost V 6 bases and J 2 bases, with 16 bases left between them. The CDR3 extends over 14 amino acids. CDR3 nucleotide sequence: TGCAGTGCCAGGAGGGCAGGGGGGCAAGAGACCCAGTACTTC. Amino acid sequence: CSARRAGGQETQYF.

The chain links TRBV3-1 to TRBJ1-6, with D hard to call. The germline V gene encodes CDR1 LGHDT and CDR2 YNNKEL (reference sequence). This CDR3 is built from 12 residues. Trimming removed 4 bases at V and 13 bases at J, with 11 bases between. CDR3 DNA: TGTGCCAGCAGCCTCTCCGCGTCGCCCCTCCACTTT. It specifies CASSLSASPLHF.

This clonotype has ten or more counts. The chain combines TRBV19 with TRBJ2-1; 11 positions agree with TRBD2. CDR1 and CDR2 (germline): LNHDA, SQIVND (reference sequence). The J segment lost 6 bases and the V segment lost 7 bases, leaving 20 bases of the junction unmatched. The CDR3 is 19 residues long. Here the CDR3 reads CASTPTGTSGGRGFNEQFF. For the CDR3, the DNA is TGTGCCAGTACCCCAACCGGGACTAGCGGAGGTCGGGGGTTCAATGAGCAGTTCTTC.

The table lists this clonotype with many counts. V gene TRBV5-1 combines with J gene TRBJ1-5; tentative D call: TRBD1 (5 bases). Germline V gene lookup returns CDR1 SGHRS and CDR2 YFSETQ. The CDR3 length is 14 residues. The V end was cut by 3 bases, the J end by 6 bases, with 13 bases between. DNA of the CDR3: TGCGCCAGCAGCTATACAGGAGAAGGTCAGCCCCAGCATTTT. Its protein is CASSYTGEGQPQHF.

The chain couples TRBV10-3 to TRBJ2-1, with D unclear. In germline, CDR1 is ENHRY, CDR2 SYGVKD. This CDR3 has 15 amino acids. Trimming pared 0 bases from V and 8 bases from J, leaving 14 bases between. CDR3 sequence reads: CAISESPSWSDEQFF. The CDR3, as DNA: TGTGCCATCAGTGAGTCACCTAGTTGGTCAGATGAGCAGTTCTTC.

This clonotype was seen repeatedly, ten times or more. The gene calls are TRBV21-1 and TRBJ1-2; the D segment call TRBD1 is taken from the table without a DNA check. TRBV21-1 is a recognized pseudogene. This CDR3 is built from 18 residues. The CDR3 DNA reads TGTGCCAGCAGCAAAGTGTCGGGGGAAACCTTTTCTGATTATGGCTACACCTTC. Amino acid sequence: CASSKVSGETFSDYGYTF.